This T cell receptor (beta chain) was identified during a study of patients and donors after allogeneic stem cell transplantation. Via MiXCR, TCRdb re-called the RT-PCR reads, giving one row per CDR3 protein. The repertoire holds fewer than 500,000 distinct CDR3 sequences, with around 16% as singletons. The germline CDR1 and CDR2 sequences are SQVTM and ANQGSEA. V was pared by 7 bases and J by 1 base, with 13 bases between. The CDR3 runs to 13 residues. This chain links TRBV29-1 with TRBJ2-5; D possibly matches TRBD1 or TRBD2 (5 bases each). This clonotype was sampled from a human donor who was either an allogeneic HSCT recipient or a stem cell or donor lymphocyte infusion donor (not recorded which). It is not recorded whose cells these are; they may come from a transplant donor. Sequencing used blood, either unsorted or a sorted T cell fraction (not recorded which). The CDR3 region has the DNA TGCAGCGCTTCTGAGGGACCCCAAGAGACCCAGTACTTC. Encoded protein: CSASEGPQETQYF.